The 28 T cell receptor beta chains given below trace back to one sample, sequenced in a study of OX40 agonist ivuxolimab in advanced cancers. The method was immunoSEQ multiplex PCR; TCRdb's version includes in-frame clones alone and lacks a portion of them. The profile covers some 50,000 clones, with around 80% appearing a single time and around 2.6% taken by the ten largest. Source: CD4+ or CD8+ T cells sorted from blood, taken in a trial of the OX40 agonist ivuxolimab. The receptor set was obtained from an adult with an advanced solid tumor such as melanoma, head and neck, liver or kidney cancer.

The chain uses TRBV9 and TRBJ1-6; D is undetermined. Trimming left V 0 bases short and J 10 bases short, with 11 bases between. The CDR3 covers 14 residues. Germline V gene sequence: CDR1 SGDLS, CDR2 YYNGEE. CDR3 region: CASSVGGPASPLHF. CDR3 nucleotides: TGTGCCAGCAGCGTAGGAGGGCCCGCCTCACCCCTCCACTTT.

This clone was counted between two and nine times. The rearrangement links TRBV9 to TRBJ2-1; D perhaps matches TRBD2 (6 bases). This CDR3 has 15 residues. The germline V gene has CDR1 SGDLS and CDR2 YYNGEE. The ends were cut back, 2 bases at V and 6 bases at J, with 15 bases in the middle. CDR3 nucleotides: TGTGCCAGCAGCGTTGGGGACTCAACTCTCAATGAGCAGTTCTTC. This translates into CASSVGDSTLNEQFF.

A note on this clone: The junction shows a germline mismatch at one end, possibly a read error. For the CDR3, the DNA is TGCGCCAGCAGTGGGGTTGGAGGGGGCTCCCACGAGCAGTACTTC. It is translated as CASSGVGGGSHEQYF. The chain carries TRBV10-2 and TRBJ2-7, with D maybe TRBD1 (7 bases). Germline CDR1 and CDR2: WSHSY and SAAADI. This CDR3 region has 15 residues.

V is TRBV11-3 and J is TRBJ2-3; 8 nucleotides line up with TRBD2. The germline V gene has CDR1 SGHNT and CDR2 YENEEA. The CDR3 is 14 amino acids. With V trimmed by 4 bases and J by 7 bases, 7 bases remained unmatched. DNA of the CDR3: TGTGCCAGCAGCTATGGGGCGGGGGGCCATACGCAGTATTTT. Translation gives CASSYGAGGHTQYF. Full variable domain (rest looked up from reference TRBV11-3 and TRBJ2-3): EAGVVQSPRYKIIEKKQPVAFWCNPISGHNTLYWYLQNLGQGPELLIRYENEEAVDDSQLPKDRFSAERLKGVDSTLKIQPAELGDSAVYLCASSYGAGGHTQYFGPGTRLTVL.

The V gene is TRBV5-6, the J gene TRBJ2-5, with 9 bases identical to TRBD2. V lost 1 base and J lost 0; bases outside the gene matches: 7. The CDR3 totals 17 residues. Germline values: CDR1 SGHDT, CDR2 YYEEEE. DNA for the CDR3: TGTGCCAGCAGCTTGCGCCGGACTAGCGCCTACCAAGAGACCCAGTACTTC. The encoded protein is CASSLRRTSAYQETQYF.

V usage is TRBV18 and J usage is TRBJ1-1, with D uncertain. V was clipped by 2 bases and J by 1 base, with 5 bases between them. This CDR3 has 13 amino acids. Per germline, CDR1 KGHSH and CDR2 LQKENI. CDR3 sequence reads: CASSPSQNTEAFF. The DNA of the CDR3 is TGTGCCAGCTCACCATCCCAGAACACTGAAGCTTTCTTT.

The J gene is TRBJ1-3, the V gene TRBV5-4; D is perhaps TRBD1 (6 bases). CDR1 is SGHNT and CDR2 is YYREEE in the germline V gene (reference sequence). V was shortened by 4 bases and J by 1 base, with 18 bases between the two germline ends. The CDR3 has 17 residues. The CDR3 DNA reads TGTGCCAGCAGCCAAGGGTACAGGGACGCATCTGGAAACACCATATATTTT. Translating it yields CASSQGYRDASGNTIYF. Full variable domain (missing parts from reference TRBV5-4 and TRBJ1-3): ETGVTQSPTHLIKTRGQQVTLRCSSQSGHNTVSWYQQALGQGPQFIFQYYREEENGRGNFPPRFSGLQFPNYSSELNVNALELDDSALYLCASSQGYRDASGNTIYFGEGSWLTVV.

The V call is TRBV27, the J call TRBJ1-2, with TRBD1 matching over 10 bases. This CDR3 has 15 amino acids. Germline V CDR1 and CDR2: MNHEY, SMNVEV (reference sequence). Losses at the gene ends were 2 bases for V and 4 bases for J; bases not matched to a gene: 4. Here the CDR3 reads CASSLETGGFYGYTF. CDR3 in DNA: TGTGCCAGCAGTTTAGAGACAGGGGGCTTCTATGGCTACACCTTC.

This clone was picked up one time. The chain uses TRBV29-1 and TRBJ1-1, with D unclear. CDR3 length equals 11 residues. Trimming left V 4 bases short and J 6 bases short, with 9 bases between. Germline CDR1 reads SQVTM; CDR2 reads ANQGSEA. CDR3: CSVVLGSEAFF. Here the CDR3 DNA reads TGCAGCGTTGTTTTGGGGTCTGAAGCTTTCTTT.

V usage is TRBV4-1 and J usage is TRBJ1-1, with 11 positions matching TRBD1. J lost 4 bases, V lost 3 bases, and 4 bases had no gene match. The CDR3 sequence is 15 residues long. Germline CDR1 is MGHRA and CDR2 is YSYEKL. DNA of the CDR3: TGCGCCAGCAGCCAGGACAGGGGGCTGGCCACTGAAGCTTTCTTT. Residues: CASSQDRGLATEAFF.

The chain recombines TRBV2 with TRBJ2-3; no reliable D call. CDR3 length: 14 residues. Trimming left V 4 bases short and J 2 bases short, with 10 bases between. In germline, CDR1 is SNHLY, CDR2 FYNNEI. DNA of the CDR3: TGTGCCAGCAGTGTCGTGGGGAACACAGATACGCAGTATTTT. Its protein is CASSVVGNTDTQYF. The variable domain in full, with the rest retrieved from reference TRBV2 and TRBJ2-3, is EPEVTQTPSHQVTQMGQEVILRCVPISNHLYFYWYRQILGQKVEFLVSFYNNEISEKSEIFDDQFSVERPDGSNFTLKIRSTKLEDSAMYFCASSVVGNTDTQYFGPGTRLTVL.

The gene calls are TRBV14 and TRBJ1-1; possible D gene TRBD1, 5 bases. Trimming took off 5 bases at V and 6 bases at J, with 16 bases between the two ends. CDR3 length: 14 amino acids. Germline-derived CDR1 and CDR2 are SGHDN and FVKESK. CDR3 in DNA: TGTGCCAGCAGCGAACAGCAGGGAGGTTCTGAAGCTTTCTTT. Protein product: CASSEQQGGSEAFF.

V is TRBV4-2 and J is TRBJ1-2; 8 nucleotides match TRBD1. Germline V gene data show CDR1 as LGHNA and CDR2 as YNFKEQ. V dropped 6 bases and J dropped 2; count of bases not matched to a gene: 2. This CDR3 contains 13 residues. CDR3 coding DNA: TGTGCCAGCAGACGGACAGGGAACTATGGCTACACCTTC. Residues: CASRRTGNYGYTF.

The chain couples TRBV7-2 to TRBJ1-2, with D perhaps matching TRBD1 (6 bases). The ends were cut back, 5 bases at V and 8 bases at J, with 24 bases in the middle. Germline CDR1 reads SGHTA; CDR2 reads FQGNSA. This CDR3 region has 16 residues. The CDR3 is CASSPEGRQVPRGYTF. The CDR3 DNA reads TGTGCCAGCAGCCCTGAGGGGCGACAGGTCCCCAGGGGCTACACCTTC.

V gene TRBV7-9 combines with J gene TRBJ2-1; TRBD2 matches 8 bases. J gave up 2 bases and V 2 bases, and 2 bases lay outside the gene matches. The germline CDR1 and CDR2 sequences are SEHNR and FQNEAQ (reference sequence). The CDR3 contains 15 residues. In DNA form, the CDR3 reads TGTGCCAGCAGCTTAACTAGCGGCGCCTACAATGAGCAGTTCTTC. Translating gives CASSLTSGAYNEQFF. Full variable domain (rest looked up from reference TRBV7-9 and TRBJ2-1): DTGVSQNPRHKITKRGQNVTFRCDPISEHNRLYWYRQTLGQGPEFLTYFQNEAQLEKSRLLSDRFSAERPKGSFSTLEIQRTEQGDSAMYLCASSLTSGAYNEQFFGPGTRLTVL.

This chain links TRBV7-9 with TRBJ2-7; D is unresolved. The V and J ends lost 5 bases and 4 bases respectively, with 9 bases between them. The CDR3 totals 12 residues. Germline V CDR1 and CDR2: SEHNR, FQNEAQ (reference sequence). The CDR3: CASSPLGYEQYF. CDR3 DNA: TGTGCCAGCAGCCCGCTAGGTTACGAGCAGTACTTC.

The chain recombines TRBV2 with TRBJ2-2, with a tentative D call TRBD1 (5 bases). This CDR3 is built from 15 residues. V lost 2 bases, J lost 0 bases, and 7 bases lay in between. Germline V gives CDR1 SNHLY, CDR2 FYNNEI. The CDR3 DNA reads TGTGCCAGCAGTGAACAGGGCACGAACACCGGGGAGCTGTTTTTT. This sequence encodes CASSEQGTNTGELFF. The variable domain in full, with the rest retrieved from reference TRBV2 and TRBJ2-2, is EPEVTQTPSHQVTQMGQEVILRCVPISNHLYFYWYRQILGQKVEFLVSFYNNEISEKSEIFDDQFSVERPDGSNFTLKIRSTKLEDSAMYFCASSEQGTNTGELFFGEGSRLTVL.

In DNA form, the CDR3 reads TGTGCCATCCGACACCCTAGCGGGGCGATCACAGATACGCAGTATTTT. Its protein is CAIRHPSGAITDTQYF. The chain couples TRBV10-3 to TRBJ2-3; 9 bases fit TRBD2. The J segment lost 2 bases and the V segment lost 8 bases, leaving 11 bases of the junction unmatched. The CDR3 is 16 residues long. Germline CDR1 is ENHRY and CDR2 is SYGVKD.

The DNA for the CDR3 is TGTGCCTGGAGTCGATCCGACAGGGAACGCTACACCTTC. Its translation: CAWSRSDRERYTF. The chain recombines TRBV30 with TRBJ1-2; 7 nucleotides agree with TRBD1. The CDR3 extends over 13 amino acids. Losses at the gene ends were 2 bases for V and 9 bases for J; bases not matched to a gene: 9. Looked up from germline, CDR1 is GTSNPN and CDR2 is SVGIG (reference sequence).

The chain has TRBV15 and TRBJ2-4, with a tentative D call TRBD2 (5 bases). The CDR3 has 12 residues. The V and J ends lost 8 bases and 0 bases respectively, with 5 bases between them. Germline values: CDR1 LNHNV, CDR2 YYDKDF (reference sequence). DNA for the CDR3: TGTGCCACCGGACTAGCCAAAAACATTCAGTACTTC. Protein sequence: CATGLAKNIQYF.

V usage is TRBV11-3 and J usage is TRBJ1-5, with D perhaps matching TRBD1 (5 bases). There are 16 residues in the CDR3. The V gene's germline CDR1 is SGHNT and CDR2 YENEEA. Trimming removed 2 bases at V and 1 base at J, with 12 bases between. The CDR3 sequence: CASSLSWDGSNQPQHF. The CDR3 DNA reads TGTGCCAGCAGCTTATCTTGGGACGGAAGCAATCAGCCCCAGCATTTT.

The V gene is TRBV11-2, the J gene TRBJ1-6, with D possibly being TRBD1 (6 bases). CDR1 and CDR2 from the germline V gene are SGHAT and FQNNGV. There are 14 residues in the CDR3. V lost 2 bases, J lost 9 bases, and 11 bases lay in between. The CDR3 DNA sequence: TGTGCCAGCAGCTTACGACAGGAGAGTTCACCCCTCCACTTT. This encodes CASSLRQESSPLHF.

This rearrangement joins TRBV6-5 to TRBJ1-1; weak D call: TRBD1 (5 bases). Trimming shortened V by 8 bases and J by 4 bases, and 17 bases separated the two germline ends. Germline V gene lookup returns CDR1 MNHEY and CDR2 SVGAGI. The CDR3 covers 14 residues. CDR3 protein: CASGQERVRTEAFF. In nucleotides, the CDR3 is TGTGCCAGCGGACAAGAAAGGGTACGCACTGAAGCTTTCTTT.

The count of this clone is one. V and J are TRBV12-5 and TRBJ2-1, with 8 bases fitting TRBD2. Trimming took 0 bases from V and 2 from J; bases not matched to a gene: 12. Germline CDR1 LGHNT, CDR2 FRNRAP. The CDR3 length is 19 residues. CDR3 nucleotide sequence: TGTGCTAGTGGTTTGGTCGCGGGGGGCCGAAAGAGGACCTACAATGAGCAGTTCTTC. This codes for CASGLVAGGRKRTYNEQFF. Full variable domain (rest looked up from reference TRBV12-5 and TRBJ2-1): DARVTQTPRHKVTEMGQEVTMRCQPILGHNTVFWYRQTMMQGLELLAYFRNRAPLDDSGMPKDRFSAEMPDATLATLKIQPSEPRDSAVYFCASGLVAGGRKRTYNEQFFGPGTRLTVL.

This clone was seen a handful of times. This chain's CDR3 is CASSPAGGGAGTDTQYF. Here the CDR3 DNA reads TGTGCCAGCAGCCCCGCCGGCGGGGGGGCGGGCACAGATACGCAGTATTTT. The chain has TRBV7-2 and TRBJ2-3, with TRBD2 identical over 9 bases. The junction had 10 bases not matched to a gene; V was cut back by 5 bases and J by 1 base. CDR1 SGHTA and CDR2 FQGNSA come from the germline V gene. The CDR3 extends over 17 amino acids. The full variable domain, in which reference TRBV7-2 and TRBJ2-3 provide the parts outside the CDR3, is GAGVSQSPSNKVTEKGKDVELRCDPISGHTALYWYRQSLGQGLEFLIYFQGNSAPDKSGLPSDRFSAERTGGSVSTLTIQRTQQEDSAVYLCASSPAGGGAGTDTQYFGPGTRLTVL.

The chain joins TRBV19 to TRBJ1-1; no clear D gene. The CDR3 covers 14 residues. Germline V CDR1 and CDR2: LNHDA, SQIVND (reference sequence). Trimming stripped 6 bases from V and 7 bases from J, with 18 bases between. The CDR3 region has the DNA TGTGCCAGTAGGGAAGGGAATACAAGGGATGAAGCTTTCTTT. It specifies CASREGNTRDEAFF.

The DNA of the CDR3 is TGTGCCAGCAGCTTAGGCACAGCCCCTAACTATGGCTACACCTTC. As protein: CASSLGTAPNYGYTF. V is TRBV11-2 and J is TRBJ1-2; D is unclear. V was cut by 1 base and J by 0 bases, with 9 bases left in between. Germline V lookup: CDR1 SGHAT, CDR2 FQNNGV. The CDR3 sequence is 15 residues long.

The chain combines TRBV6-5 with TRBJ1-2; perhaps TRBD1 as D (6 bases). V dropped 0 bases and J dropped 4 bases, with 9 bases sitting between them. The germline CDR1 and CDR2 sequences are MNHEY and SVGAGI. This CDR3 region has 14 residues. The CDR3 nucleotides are TGTGCCAGCAGTTACTCAGGACAGCCCTATGGCTACACCTTC. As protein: CASSYSGQPYGYTF.